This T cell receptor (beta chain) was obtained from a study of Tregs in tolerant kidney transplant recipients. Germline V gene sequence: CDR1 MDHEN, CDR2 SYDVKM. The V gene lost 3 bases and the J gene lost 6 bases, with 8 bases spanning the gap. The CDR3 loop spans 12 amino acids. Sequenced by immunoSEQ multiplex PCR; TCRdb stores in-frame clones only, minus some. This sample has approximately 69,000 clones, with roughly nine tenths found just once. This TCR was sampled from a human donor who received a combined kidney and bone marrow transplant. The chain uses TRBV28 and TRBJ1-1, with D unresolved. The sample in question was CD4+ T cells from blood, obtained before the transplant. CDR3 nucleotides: TGTGCCAGCAGTTTTGCAGTCTCTGAAGCTTTCTTT. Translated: CASSFAVSEAFF.